This paragraph reports one T cell receptor beta chain. This sample was included in a study of blood T cell repertoires in COVID-19. Study details: Sites in the United States, Italy and Spain provided acute and convalescent COVID-19 samples.

In the original workflow: Amplification of reference gene primers was used by the study to estimate nucleated cell counts. Profiling relied on immunoSEQ multiplex PCR, and the TCRdb table lists in-frame clones only, not all of them. D and trimming come from the DNA, and the V and J calls and clone size come from that table. The sample includes approximately 110,000 clones, roughly 81% of them seen just once. Germline V gene sequence: CDR1 MGHDK, CDR2 SYGVNS. The CDR3 spans 14 residues. V dropped 5 bases and J dropped 4 bases, with 11 bases sitting between them. The sample consisted of peripheral blood. The chain has TRBV25-1 and TRBJ2-2; D possibly corresponds to TRBD2 (6 bases). This TCR was recovered from a man aged 40-49 years with acute or convalescent COVID-19. The CDR3 bases are TGTGCCAGCAGTTCGCGGAGGGGCACCGGGGAGCTGTTTTTT. This translates into CASSSRRGTGELFF.